The 24 T cell receptor beta chains reported below all come from one sample, sequenced in a study of shared clonotypes between healthy human individuals. The protocol was immunoSEQ multiplex PCR, while the TCRdb copy is restricted to in-frame clones and leaves out a portion. The data contain 2 million to 3 million clones, 90% to 95% of them singletons. Sequencing was performed on naive CD4+ T cells from PBMCs. Subset given: CD45RA+ positively selected. These receptors were collected from a man aged 18-30 years in good health. Some clones in this sample may be carry-over from other donors' samples.

CDR3 residues: CASSFLLAGVNDEQYF. The DNA of the CDR3 is TGCGCCAGCAGCTTTCTATTAGCGGGAGTGAACGACGAGCAGTACTTC. The J gene is TRBJ2-7, the V gene TRBV5-1; TRBD2 matches 9 bases. The germline V gene encodes CDR1 SGHRS and CDR2 YFSETQ. This CDR3 has 16 residues. The junction had 11 bases not matched to a gene; V was cut back by 2 bases and J by 5 bases. Based on the CDR3 plus reference TRBV5-1 and TRBJ2-7, the full variable domain is KAGVTQTPRYLIKTRGQQVTLSCSPISGHRSVSWYQQTPGQGLQFLFEYFSETQRNKGNFPGRFSGRQFSNSRSEMNVSTLELGDSALYLCASSFLLAGVNDEQYFGPGTRLTVT.

This clone was observed a few times. The chain recombines TRBV10-3 with TRBJ1-1, with TRBD1 as a possible D gene (5 bases). CDR3 size: 15 residues. Germline-derived CDR1 and CDR2 are ENHRY and SYGVKD. V was clipped by 5 bases and J by 0 bases, with 13 bases between them. The CDR3 bases are TGTGCCATCAGTCCCACAGGACAAATGAACACTGAAGCTTTCTTT. Encoded protein: CAISPTGQMNTEAFF.

V is TRBV4-1 and J is TRBJ2-5; no clear D gene. Deletions cut 4 bases from V and 5 bases from J, with 20 bases between. There are 16 residues in the CDR3. The V gene's germline CDR1 is MGHRA and CDR2 YSYEKL. The DNA of the CDR3 is TGCGCCAGCAGCCCTTCCGGGTCCGACTTCGGGGAGACCCAGTACTTC. Its translation is CASSPSGSDFGETQYF.

The chain recombines TRBV27 with TRBJ2-5; 11 bases agree with TRBD2. Germline-derived CDR1 and CDR2 are MNHEY and SMNVEV (reference sequence). There are 16 residues in the CDR3. V shed 6 bases, J shed 1 base, and the junction held 7 bases outside the gene matches. Written as DNA, the CDR3 is TGTGCCAGCAGGACTTACGGGACTAGCGGCCAAGAGACCCAGTACTTC. Translated: CASRTYGTSGQETQYF.

The table lists this clone with a count of one. The chain carries TRBV7-3 and TRBJ2-5; 7 bases map to TRBD1. With 2 bases clipped from V and 4 bases from J, the junction kept 7 bases outside the gene matches. Germline V gene data show CDR1 as SGHTA and CDR2 as FQGTGA. This CDR3 has 15 residues. The CDR3 protein is CASSLQGERSETQYF. The DNA of the CDR3 is TGTGCCAGCAGCTTACAGGGGGAGAGATCAGAGACCCAGTACTTC.

CDR3 region: CASSSRREGFYEQYF. CDR3 sequence (DNA): TGTGCCAGCAGCTCACGTCGGGAGGGGTTTTACGAGCAGTACTTC. The chain couples TRBV5-4 to TRBJ2-7, with 8 bases matching TRBD2. V shed 3 bases and J 4 bases; nucleotides not matched to a gene: 9. The CDR3 contains 15 residues. Germline CDR1 and CDR2: SGHNT and YYREEE (reference sequence).

This chain uses TRBV6-6 with TRBJ2-7; a possible D gene is TRBD2 (5 bases). Germline values: CDR1 MNHNY, CDR2 SVGAGI (reference sequence). The CDR3 runs 15 residues. Trimming took 7 bases from V and 2 from J, leaving 18 bases between them. CDR3 in amino acids: CASTPSAGRAYEQYF. As DNA, the CDR3 is TGTGCCAGCACCCCTTCGGCGGGTCGGGCCTACGAGCAGTACTTC.

This chain connects TRBV11-3 to TRBJ1-1; D is unresolved. V was clipped by 5 bases and J by 1 base, with 23 bases between them. CDR1 is SGHNT and CDR2 is YENEEA in the germline V gene. The CDR3 is 18 residues long. The CDR3 protein is CASSAGGSRAEGNTEAFF. CDR3 nucleotide sequence: TGTGCCAGCAGCGCAGGCGGGTCGAGGGCCGAAGGGAACACTGAAGCTTTCTTT.

The chain has TRBV18 and TRBJ2-7; 12 bases fit TRBD2. Trimming removed 6 bases from V and 3 bases from J; junction bases left unmatched: 6. This CDR3 comprises 15 residues. Germline V lookup: CDR1 KGHSH, CDR2 LQKENI. CDR3 protein: CASSQLAGGIYEQYF. The CDR3 nucleotides are TGTGCCAGCTCGCAACTAGCGGGGGGAATCTACGAGCAGTACTTC.

J is TRBJ2-7 and V is TRBV29-1; D is unresolved. Trimming pared 3 bases from V and 2 bases from J, leaving 8 bases between. Germline lookup yields CDR1 SQVTM and CDR2 ANQGSEA. This CDR3 region has 12 residues. CDR3 protein: CSVDTGTYEQYF. The CDR3 DNA reads as TGCAGCGTTGATACCGGAACCTACGAGCAGTACTTC.

The rearrangement links TRBV18 to TRBJ2-7, with D uncertain. The CDR3 is 12 residues long. Trimming shortened V by 2 bases and J by 5 bases, and 7 bases separated the two germline ends. CDR1 and CDR2 (germline): KGHSH, LQKENI. The CDR3 nucleotides are TGTGCCAGCTCACCAATTGTCGACGAGCAGTACTTC. Protein sequence: CASSPIVDEQYF.

The chain recombines TRBV7-2 with TRBJ2-2, with a weak D call TRBD2 (5 bases). Germline lookup yields CDR1 SGHTA and CDR2 FQGNSA. The V and J ends lost 3 bases and 6 bases respectively, with 8 bases between them. This CDR3 is built from 13 residues. This CDR3 is CASSFRGPGELFF. CDR3 bases: TGTGCCAGCAGCTTCCGCGGGCCCGGGGAGCTGTTTTTT. The full variable domain, with the rest looked up from reference TRBV7-2 and TRBJ2-2, is GAGVSQSPSNKVTEKGKDVELRCDPISGHTALYWYRQSLGQGLEFLIYFQGNSAPDKSGLPSDRFSAERTGGSVSTLTIQRTQQEDSAVYLCASSFRGPGELFFGEGSRLTVL.

The J gene is TRBJ2-7, the V gene TRBV28, with 7 nucleotides matching TRBD2. J gave up 0 bases and V 3 bases, and 8 bases lay outside the gene matches. The CDR3 is 16 residues long. CDR1 is MDHEN and CDR2 is SYDVKM in the germline V gene. CDR3 coding DNA: TGTGCCAGCAGTTTGTCCCGAGCGGGACGCTCCTACGAGCAGTACTTC. Amino acids: CASSLSRAGRSYEQYF.

The rearrangement joins TRBV5-1 to TRBJ2-3, with 8 bases matching TRBD1. This CDR3 is built from 16 residues. The V gene end was trimmed by 0 bases and the J gene end by 2 bases; junction bases not matched to a gene: 5. The germline V gene encodes CDR1 SGHRS and CDR2 YFSETQ. Here the CDR3 DNA reads TGCGCCAGCAGCTTGGTGGGACAGGCATCCACAGATACGCAGTATTTT. Protein sequence: CASSLVGQASTDTQYF.

The CDR3 DNA follows: TGTGCCAGCAGTCTAACAGGGGTGAATGAGCAGTTCTTC. Translated: CASSLTGVNEQFF. The chain links TRBV28 to TRBJ2-1; 7 nucleotides agree with TRBD1. The germline CDR1 and CDR2 sequences are MDHEN and SYDVKM. The CDR3 totals 13 residues. The ends lost 5 bases at V and 7 bases at J; junction bases unmatched: 5.

The J gene is TRBJ1-2, the V gene TRBV5-4; tentative D call: TRBD1 (5 bases). V lost 4 bases, J lost 4 bases, and 17 bases lay in between. Germline V gives CDR1 SGHNT, CDR2 YYREEE (reference sequence). The CDR3 extends over 15 amino acids. CDR3 DNA sequence: TGTGCCAGCAGCGGAAAGGTGGGGACGGGCTATGGCTACACCTTC. Its protein is CASSGKVGTGYGYTF.

CDR3 coding DNA: TGTGCCAGCTCACAGTCGACTGCAACTAATGAAAAACTGTTTTTT. Translation gives CASSQSTATNEKLFF. This chain uses TRBV18 with TRBJ1-4, with no clear D. Trimming left V 4 bases short and J 0 bases short, with 9 bases between. Germline V CDR1 and CDR2: KGHSH, LQKENI. The CDR3 spans 15 residues.

This clone has just a few counts. The chain links TRBV29-1 to TRBJ1-1; 10 bases align to TRBD1. V dropped 6 bases and J dropped 4; count of bases not matched to a gene: 2. CDR1 is SQVTM, CDR2 ANQGSEA, per germline. The CDR3 has 12 amino acids. The CDR3 DNA reads TGCAGCGTCGACAGGGGGCCCACTGAAGCTTTCTTT. This codes for CSVDRGPTEAFF.

J is TRBJ2-3 and V is TRBV6-6; 12 bases line up with TRBD2. The CDR3 covers 16 residues. Germline CDR1 reads MNHNY; CDR2 reads SVGAGI (reference sequence). J gave up 4 bases and V 5 bases, and 7 bases lay outside the gene matches. The CDR3 coding sequence is TGTGCCAGCAGTCCGGGACTAGCGGGTATGGCAGATACGCAGTATTTT. Protein: CASSPGLAGMADTQYF.

The V and J genes are TRBV18 and TRBJ1-2; D is unresolved. The V gene lost 2 bases and the J gene lost 4 bases, with 8 bases spanning the gap. Germline CDR1 KGHSH, CDR2 LQKENI. The CDR3 has 13 amino acids. As DNA, the CDR3 is TGTGCCAGCTCACCAAGAACAGCCTATGGCTACACCTTC. Protein sequence: CASSPRTAYGYTF.

This clone showed up just once. V is TRBV7-9 and J is TRBJ2-2, with no clear D. The CDR3 totals 17 residues. V lost 5 bases and J lost 1, with 17 bases in between. Per germline, CDR1 SEHNR and CDR2 FQNEAQ (reference sequence). DNA of the CDR3: TGTGCCAGCAGCCGTTTGCGGCCAGAAAAGAACACCGGGGAGCTGTTTTTT. It is translated as CASSRLRPEKNTGELFF.

CDR3 residues: CASSPPGLGNEQFF. The CDR3, as DNA: TGTGCCAGCTCCCCCCCAGGGTTAGGCAATGAGCAGTTCTTC. This chain joins TRBV18 and TRBJ2-1; weak D call: TRBD1 (5 bases). The V gene lost 6 bases and the J gene lost 6 bases, with 15 bases spanning the gap. Germline V gene data show CDR1 as KGHSH and CDR2 as LQKENI. This CDR3 spans 14 amino acids.

V and J are TRBV28 and TRBJ1-4; 11 positions agree with TRBD1. CDR1 and CDR2 (germline): MDHEN, SYDVKM. V shed 7 bases, J shed 7 bases, and the junction held 11 bases outside the gene matches. The CDR3 consists of 16 residues. CDR3 DNA sequence: TGTGCCAGCACTAATTGGGGGGGACAGGGGGTTGAAAAACTGTTTTTT. It specifies CASTNWGGQGVEKLFF. The variable domain in full, with the rest retrieved from reference TRBV28 and TRBJ1-4, is DVKVTQSSRYLVKRTGEKVFLECVQDMDHENMFWYRQDPGLGLRLIYFSYDVKMKEKGDIPEGYSVSREKKERFSLILESASTNQTSMYLCASTNWGGQGVEKLFFGSGTQLSVL.

The chain uses TRBV29-1 and TRBJ2-1; D uncertain. V was clipped by 4 bases and J by 3 bases, with 13 bases between them. CDR1 is SQVTM and CDR2 is ANQGSEA in the germline V gene. This CDR3 has 14 residues. CDR3 protein: CSVVGHPRYNEQFF. In DNA form, the CDR3 reads TGCAGCGTTGTAGGTCACCCCCGCTACAATGAGCAGTTCTTC.